The 21 T cell receptor beta chains below come from one sample, sequenced in a study of breast tumors, draining lymph nodes, adjacent tissues. MiXCR, applied by TCRdb to the multiplex PCR reads, yields one record per CDR3 protein. The table has 120,000 to 150,000 distinct CDR3 sequences, approximately 30% seen once; the top ten hold 2.3%. Breast cancer patients provided tissue from their axillary draining lymph nodes. Sequencing used axillary lymph node tissue. The receptors here all came from a female donor with breast cancer. Some clones in this sample may be carry-over from other donors' samples.

This clonotype was recorded many times. This chain links TRBV6-1 with TRBJ2-7; 11 bases agree with TRBD1. The CDR3 totals 17 residues. Germline V gene lookup returns CDR1 MNHNS and CDR2 SASEGT. With 2 bases clipped from V and 6 bases from J, the junction kept 12 bases outside the gene matches. CDR3 protein: CASSEPKTGTGGREQYV. For the CDR3, the DNA is TGTGCCAGCAGTGAACCGAAAACCGGGACAGGGGGTCGCGAGCAGTACGTC.

This clonotype was seen many times. A much larger clone differs from this one at a single base, so this may be a read error. The chain recombines TRBV11-2 with TRBJ2-7; D is tentatively TRBD1 or TRBD2 (5 bases each). This CDR3 has 16 residues. Looked up from germline, CDR1 is SGHAT and CDR2 is FQNNGV. V was pared by 0 bases and J by 3 bases, with 15 bases between. The CDR3 DNA follows: TGTGCCAGCAGCTTAGATGCGACAGCGGCCTTCTACGAGCAGTACGTC. Translation gives CASSLDATAAFYEQYV.

This clonotype was seen ten or more times. The V gene is TRBV30, the J gene TRBJ1-3; D is uncertain. This CDR3 has 16 residues. CDR1 and CDR2 (germline): GTSNPN, SVGIG (reference sequence). V gave up 0 bases and J gave up 0 bases, with 12 bases separating them. The CDR3 spells CAWSVKGPYSGNTIYF. CDR3 in DNA: TGTGCCTGGAGTGTTAAGGGTCCCTACTCTGGAAACACCATATATTTT.

The sample holds many counts of this clonotype. V usage is TRBV3-1 and J usage is TRBJ2-7; possibly TRBD2 for D (5 bases). Per germline, CDR1 LGHDT and CDR2 YNNKEL (reference sequence). The CDR3 has 15 amino acids. V gave up 1 base and J gave up 9 bases, with 19 bases separating them. This CDR3 reads CASSQGVDFLSGQYV. CDR3 coding DNA: TGTGCCAGCAGCCAAGGGGTGGACTTCCTGTCTGGGCAGTACGTC.

The table lists this clonotype with many counts. The chain links TRBV12-3 or TRBV12-4 to TRBJ1-6; 8 nucleotides line up with TRBD1. V gave up 5 bases and J gave up 8 bases; unmatched junction bases: 5. The CDR3 runs 14 residues. CDR3 sequence (DNA): TGTGCCAGCAGTCGGACAGGGAACCATTCACCCCTCCACTTT. This sequence encodes CASSRTGNHSPLHF.

The rearrangement links TRBV25-1 to TRBJ2-1; D might be TRBD1 or TRBD2, each matching 5 bases. The CDR3 loop spans 17 amino acids. In germline, CDR1 is MGHDK, CDR2 SYGVNS. The V end lost 3 bases, the J end lost 0 bases, and 15 bases lay between the germline ends. CDR3 bases: TGTGCCAGCAGTGACCTTGGCCGGGGCTCCTCCTACAATGAGCAGTTCTTC. Translation: CASSDLGRGSSYNEQFF.

This clonotype was recorded at least ten times. The chain joins TRBV9 to TRBJ2-1; weak D call: TRBD1 (5 bases). The CDR3 loop spans 13 amino acids. CDR1 is SGDLS and CDR2 is YYNGEE in the germline V gene. V lost 2 bases and J lost 6, with 9 bases in between. CDR3 amino acids: CASSVMGLNEQFF. The CDR3 region has the DNA TGTGCCAGCAGCGTGATGGGGCTCAATGAGCAGTTCTTC.

As concerns this clonotype: The CDR3 end shows no conserved phenylalanine or tryptophan, and so a read error is likely. The chain joins TRBV7-2 to TRBJ2-7, with D perhaps being TRBD1 or TRBD2 (5 bases each). Deletions cut 6 bases from V and 3 bases from J, with 15 bases between. CDR1 is SGHTA, CDR2 FQGNSA, per germline. The CDR3 is 14 residues long. Here the CDR3 reads CASSRPGAGYEQYS. CDR3 nucleotide sequence: TGTGCCAGCAGTCGCCCCGGGGCAGGCTACGAGCAGTACTCC.

The chain employs TRBV2 and TRBJ2-1; TRBD1 matches 12 bases. The trim removed 6 bases at V and 3 bases at J, leaving 6 bases unmatched. The CDR3 spans 16 residues. Per the germline V gene, CDR1 is SNHLY and CDR2 is FYNNEI. In DNA form, the CDR3 reads TGTGCCAGCAGGTCCGGGACAGGGGGCGACTACAATGAGCAGTTCTTC. It yields the protein CASRSGTGGDYNEQFF. Full variable domain (rest looked up from reference TRBV2 and TRBJ2-1): EPEVTQTPSHQVTQMGQEVILRCVPISNHLYFYWYRQILGQKVEFLVSFYNNEISEKSEIFDDQFSVERPDGSNFTLKIRSTKLEDSAMYFCASRSGTGGDYNEQFFGPGTRLTVL.

This clonotype was seen many times. J is TRBJ2-3 and V is TRBV12-3 or TRBV12-4; TRBD2 matches at 14 bases. The CDR3 covers 14 residues. After removal of 6 bases from V and 7 bases from J, the junction contained 3 bases not matched to a gene. The DNA of the CDR3 is TGTGCCAGCAGGACTAGCGGGGGGGAAAATACGCAGTATTTT. Its protein is CASRTSGGENTQYF.

In this sample, this clonotype turned up many times. This chain links TRBV11-2 with TRBJ2-3, with D possibly matching TRBD2 (6 bases). From germline, CDR1 is SGHAT and CDR2 FQNNGV. The CDR3 length is 16 residues. V was shortened by 1 base and J by 2 bases, with 13 bases between the two germline ends. CDR3 in amino acids: CASSLAPGLTTDTQYF. The DNA for the CDR3 is TGTGCCAGCAGCTTAGCGCCGGGACTGACCACAGATACGCAGTATTTT.

This sequence joins TRBV6-5 and TRBJ2-6; TRBD2 might be the D (6 bases). V lost 5 bases and J 2 bases, leaving 10 bases between the germline ends. Germline values: CDR1 MNHEY, CDR2 SVGAGI. The CDR3 extends over 15 amino acids. CDR3 sequence reads: CASSRSGAGANVLTF. CDR3 nucleotides: TGTGCCAGCAGTAGATCGGGGGCTGGGGCCAACGTCCTGACTTTC.

This clonotype has a handful of counts. V usage is TRBV11-2 and J usage is TRBJ1-1, with a tentative D call TRBD1 (5 bases). CDR3 length equals 16 residues. Germline V lookup: CDR1 SGHAT, CDR2 FQNNGV. V dropped 4 bases and J dropped 3 bases, with 18 bases sitting between them. DNA of the CDR3: TGTGCCAGCAGCTATCGACGGGGGGTGACGGACACTGAAGCTTTCTTT. It encodes CASSYRRGVTDTEAFF. Full variable domain (missing parts from reference TRBV11-2 and TRBJ1-1): EAGVAQSPRYKIIEKRQSVAFWCNPISGHATLYWYQQILGQGPKLLIQFQNNGVVDDSQLPKDRFSAERLKGVDSTLKIQPAKLEDSAVYLCASSYRRGVTDTEAFFGQGTRLTVV.

About this clonotype: The limits of the CDR3 on the DNA are not certain, so only TCRdb's listed CDR3 is given. V and J are TRBV7-2 and TRBJ2-5; the table's D call TRBD2 went unverified against the DNA. Germline CDR1 and CDR2: SGHTA and FQGNSA. The CDR3 totals 22 residues, both ends included. CDR3 protein: CASSFYICSARPQSGGVETQYF.

This clonotype appeared many times. The CDR3 DNA follows: TGCAGTGCTAGGTCCCCGGGCAACAATGAGCAGTTCTTC. This sequence encodes CSARSPGNNEQFF. V is TRBV20-1 and J is TRBJ2-1; D remains ambiguous. Trimming pared 3 bases from V and 5 bases from J, leaving 11 bases between. Per the germline V gene, CDR1 is DFQATT and CDR2 is SNEGSKA (reference sequence). The CDR3 spans 13 residues.

This clonotype was detected many times. The V and J genes are TRBV2 and TRBJ2-5, with 8 positions matching TRBD2. J was trimmed by 5 bases and V by 6 bases; bases with no gene match: 8. Germline V gene sequence: CDR1 SNHLY, CDR2 FYNNEI. This CDR3 spans 14 amino acids. The CDR3 DNA follows: TGTGCCAGCAGACCCCCTGGCGGGGGGGAGACCCAGTACTTC. It specifies CASRPPGGGETQYF. Variable domain in full (rest from reference TRBV2 and TRBJ2-5): EPEVTQTPSHQVTQMGQEVILRCVPISNHLYFYWYRQILGQKVEFLVSFYNNEISEKSEIFDDQFSVERPDGSNFTLKIRSTKLEDSAMYFCASRPPGGGETQYFGPGTRLLVL.

This clonotype came up many times. The rearrangement uses TRBV15 and TRBJ2-1; 9 bases fit TRBD1. V was clipped by 3 bases and J by 6 bases; unmatched bases: 12. Per the germline V gene, CDR1 is LNHNV and CDR2 is YYDKDF (reference sequence). The CDR3 sequence is 17 residues long. The CDR3 coding sequence is TGTGCCACCAGCAGGGACCTGGGACAGGGATACGGCAATGAGCAGTTCTTC. Residues: CATSRDLGQGYGNEQFF.

In its sample, this clonotype was seen many times. The chain couples TRBV6-5 to TRBJ2-3; 9 bases are shared with TRBD2. Unmatched junction bases numbered 7, after V lost 5 bases and J lost 7 bases. Germline V CDR1 and CDR2: MNHEY, SVGAGI. This CDR3 has 14 amino acids. CDR3 residues: CASSHGGGANTQYF. The DNA for the CDR3 is TGTGCCAGCAGTCACGGCGGGGGGGCAAATACGCAGTATTTT.

V usage is TRBV5-1 and J usage is TRBJ2-1; 9 bases are shared with TRBD2. The CDR3 is 14 amino acids. The germline gives CDR1 SGHRS, CDR2 YFSETQ. V lost 1 base to trimming and J lost 7 bases; unmatched junction nucleotides: 3. The CDR3 loop is CASSLSAGGNEQFF. CDR3 nucleotide sequence: TGCGCCAGCAGCTTGTCAGCGGGGGGTAATGAGCAGTTCTTC.

Note on this clonotype: At one end the junction does not follow the germline gene, possibly because of a read error. This chain connects TRBV9 to TRBJ2-3; 8 bases map to TRBD2. The germline gives CDR1 SGDLS, CDR2 YYNGEE. The CDR3 runs to 15 residues. The CDR3 here is CASSPRGLVSDAQYF. In DNA form, the CDR3 reads TGTGCCAGCAGCCCAAGGGGACTAGTCTCAGATGCGCAGTATTTT.

This clonotype was recorded at least ten times. The chain carries TRBV7-2 and TRBJ1-2; 7 bases are shared with TRBD1. CDR1 SGHTA and CDR2 FQGNSA come from the germline V gene. The CDR3 sequence is 13 residues long. V was pared by 4 bases and J by 2 bases, with 1 base of the junction left unmatched. Here the CDR3 reads CASSSGQNYGYTF. CDR3 DNA: TGTGCCAGCAGCTCGGGACAGAACTATGGCTACACCTTC. The whole variable domain, remainder taken from reference TRBV7-2 and TRBJ1-2, is GAGVSQSPSNKVTEKGKDVELRCDPISGHTALYWYRQSLGQGLEFLIYFQGNSAPDKSGLPSDRFSAERTGGSVSTLTIQRTQQEDSAVYLCASSSGQNYGYTFGSGTRLTVV.